This entry concerns a single TCR beta chain. Its specificity is unknown. This entry is derived from a study of shared clonotypes between healthy human individuals. Partitioning of CD4+ cells yielded a CD45RA+ naive subset and a CD45RA-negative memory subset. Assay used: immunoSEQ multiplex PCR; TCRdb lists only in-frame clones, some missing. The sample consists of about 1.5 million clones, 95% to 99% of them appearing once. This CDR3 comprises 16 residues. Unmatched junction bases numbered 6, after V lost 2 bases and J lost 2 bases. CDR1 KGHSH and CDR2 LQKENI come from the germline V gene. Study results and caveats: Sampling covered nothing but blood. Tissue TCR repertoires likely differ from those found in blood. Naive CD4 clonotype sharing across a handful of donors was roughly 5%.

Input material: naive CD4+ T cells sorted from blood. The subset is: CD45RA+ positively selected. The V gene is TRBV18, the J gene TRBJ2-7, with TRBD2 matching 10 bases. This TCR derives from a man between 25 and 39 years old in good health. CDR3 sequence reads: CASSPASLAGTYEQYF. CDR3 sequence (DNA): TGTGCCAGCTCACCAGCCTCACTAGCGGGAACCTACGAGCAGTACTTC. The full variable domain, completed using reference TRBV18 and TRBJ2-7, is NAGVMQNPRHLVRRRGQEARLRCSPMKGHSHVYWYRQLPEEGLKFMVYLQKENIIDESGMPKERFSAEFPKEGPSILRIQQVVRGDSAAYFCASSPASLAGTYEQYFGPGTRLTVT.